This TCR beta chain was observed in a study of T-cell reconstitution after alpha-beta-depleted transplantation in children. Findings of the study overall: From surviving recipient T cells and thymic progenitors came the high day-60 TCRbeta diversity observed in some patients. The origin of alpha-beta T cells about two months after transplant was reportedly several hundred expanded graft clones.

Ten or more counts support this clonotype. Its antigen is as yet unknown. The CDR3 runs 15 residues. CDR1 and CDR2 (germline): MNHEY, SVGAGI. Germline trimming cut 6 bases from V and 4 bases from J; bases unmatched to any gene: 9. Unique molecular identifiers were used to barcode this TCRbeta library. One entry per CDR3 protein, called by TCRdb with MiXCR from the PCR reads. The sample contains about 460,000 distinct CDR3 sequences, 10% of which appear only once. Sequencing was performed on PBMCs, taken before TCRalphabeta/CD19-depleted stem cell transplant. The rearrangement joins TRBV6-5 to TRBJ1-5; TRBD1 matches at 7 bases. This sequence originates from a child younger than 10 with inherited bone marrow failure, due to receive a stem cell transplant. CDR3 bases: TGTGCCAGCAGACAAAACAGGGGAGTAAATCAGCCCCAGCATTTT. Amino acid sequence: CASRQNRGVNQPQHF.